This TCR beta chain is drawn from a study of T cell clonotyping in hematopoietic cell transplantation. Findings and caveats of the study: Without cell sorting, CD4 versus CD8 contributions remain unresolved. Few recipient clonotypes overlapped donors; over 97% were de novo at given depth.

This table comes from immunoSEQ multiplex PCR, and its TCRdb copy is limited to in-frame clones, with some not included. The top ten hold 1.8% of the sample, which has roughly 30,000 clones, more than 70% seen once. With respect to this clone: The antigen is unknown.

Per the germline V gene, CDR1 is SGHTA and CDR2 is FQGNSA. The CDR3 extends over 12 amino acids. V lost 5 bases to trimming and J lost 4 bases, with 9 bases between them. Specified time point: recipient sample about 28 days before transplant, after cytoreduction. This receptor was identified in a man between 35 and 55 years old with acute myeloid leukemia. Some clones in this sample may be carry-over from other donors' samples. The chain uses TRBV7-2 and TRBJ2-7; possibly TRBD2 for D (6 bases). The sample in question was peripheral blood mononuclear cells, obtained before stem cell transplant. The CDR3 protein is CASSHGSYEQYF. In nucleotides, the CDR3 is TGTGCCAGCAGCCACGGGAGTTACGAGCAGTACTTC.